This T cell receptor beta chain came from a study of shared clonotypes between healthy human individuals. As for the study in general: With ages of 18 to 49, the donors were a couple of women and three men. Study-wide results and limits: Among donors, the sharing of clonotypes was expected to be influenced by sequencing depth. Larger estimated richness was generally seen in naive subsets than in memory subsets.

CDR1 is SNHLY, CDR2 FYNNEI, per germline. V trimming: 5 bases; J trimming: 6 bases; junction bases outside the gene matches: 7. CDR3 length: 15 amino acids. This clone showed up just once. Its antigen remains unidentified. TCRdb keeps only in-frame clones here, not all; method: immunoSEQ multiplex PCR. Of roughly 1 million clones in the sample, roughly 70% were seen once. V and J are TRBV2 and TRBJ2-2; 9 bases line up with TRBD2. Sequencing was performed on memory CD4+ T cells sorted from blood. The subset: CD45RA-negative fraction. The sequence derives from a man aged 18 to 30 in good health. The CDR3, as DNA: TGTGCCAGCAGTAAAGGCGGGGGGGCCCCCGGGGAGCTGTTTTTT. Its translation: CASSKGGGAPGELFF.